Following are 15 T cell receptor beta chains from one sample sequenced in a study of CD8+CD57+ T cells in acquired aplastic anemia. CDR3 and TCR beta VDJ profiling relied on a genomic DNA template. MiXCR was run by TCRdb on the reads, yielding one entry per CDR3 protein. The sample includes approximately 99,000 distinct CDR3 sequences, around 50% of them seen just once. The sequencing sample was made of sorted CD4+, CD8+, or CD8+CD57+ T cells (not recorded which) from PBMCs. The receptors were gathered from a human donor in good health, serving as a control.

The table lists this clonotype with many counts. This chain links TRBV3-1 with TRBJ1-2; D is possibly TRBD1 (5 bases). Per the germline V gene, CDR1 is LGHDT and CDR2 is YNNKEL (reference sequence). V lost 0 bases and J lost 8, with 13 bases in between. This CDR3 is 14 amino acids long. The CDR3 here is CASSQDQAPGGYTF. Written as DNA, the CDR3 is TGTGCCAGCAGCCAAGATCAGGCCCCAGGGGGCTACACCTTC.

The chain employs TRBV20-1 and TRBJ2-3; D gene unclear. Trimming left V 4 bases short and J 1 base short, with 9 bases between. Germline V CDR1 and CDR2: DFQATT, SNEGSKA (reference sequence). This CDR3 comprises 13 residues. The CDR3: CSANKLGTDTQYF. The CDR3 DNA sequence: TGCAGTGCTAACAAGTTGGGCACAGATACGCAGTATTTT.

The chain employs TRBV19 and TRBJ1-3; possible D gene TRBD1, 5 bases. CDR1 is LNHDA, CDR2 SQIVND, per germline (reference sequence). Trimming cost V 6 bases and J 0 bases, with 12 bases left between them. The CDR3 covers 15 residues. The CDR3 DNA reads as TGTGCCAGTAGGGGCAGGGCGGACTCTGGAAACACCATATATTTT. Amino acids: CASRGRADSGNTIYF.

Worth noting for this clonotype: At one of its ends the junction is not consistent with the germline gene, which may arise from a read error. This rearrangement joins TRBV2 to TRBJ1-3; 9 bases map to TRBD1. Germline V gene lookup returns CDR1 SNHLY and CDR2 FYNNEI. The CDR3 has 15 amino acids. The CDR3 DNA follows: TGTGCCAGCAGTACCACGGACAGGGGTGAAAACACCATGTATTTT. It yields the protein CASSTTDRGENTMYF.

J is TRBJ1-5 and V is TRBV24-1; 7 nucleotides line up with TRBD1. The germline V gene encodes CDR1 KGHDR and CDR2 SFDVKD. After removal of 5 bases from V and 3 bases from J, the junction contained 9 bases not matched to a gene. CDR3 length: 16 amino acids. Here the CDR3 reads CATSATWDSSNQPQHF. The CDR3, as DNA: TGTGCCACCAGTGCGACGTGGGACAGCTCCAATCAGCCCCAGCATTTT.

At least ten counts were recorded for this clonotype. The CDR3 DNA is TGTGCCAGTGGGGAATCTCGGGCCTACGAGCAGTACTTC. As protein: CASGESRAYEQYF. The chain has TRBV2 and TRBJ2-7, with unresolved D. From germline, CDR1 is SNHLY and CDR2 FYNNEI. The germline V and J ends were trimmed by 9 bases and 2 bases, with 14 bases remaining between them. This CDR3 is built from 13 residues.

Remarks on this clonotype: At one of its ends the junction is not consistent with the germline gene, which may arise from a read error. The chain has TRBV10-1 and TRBJ2-3; perhaps TRBD2 as D (6 bases). Germline CDR1 reads WNHNN; CDR2 reads SYGVQD (reference sequence). CDR3 length equals 14 residues. For the CDR3, the DNA is TGCGCCAGCGGTGATAGCGGAGGCACAGATACGCAGTATTTT. This codes for CASGDSGGTDTQYF.

This chain uses TRBV19 with TRBJ1-1; a weak D match, TRBD1 (5 bases). Trimming removed 1 base at V and 1 base at J, with 10 bases between. This CDR3 comprises 15 residues. Germline V gene data show CDR1 as LNHDA and CDR2 as SQIVND (reference sequence). The CDR3 loop is CASSIVWGENTEAFF. For the CDR3, the DNA is TGTGCCAGTAGTATAGTATGGGGGGAGAACACTGAAGCTTTCTTT.

This clonotype was recorded a few times. This may be a read error, as it is one base from a much larger clone. The gene calls are TRBV6-5 and TRBJ2-7, with no clear D. The CDR3 has 14 residues. In germline, CDR1 is MNHEY, CDR2 SVGAGI. CDR3 DNA: TGTGCCAGCAGTTACGTGGGCACTGAGTACGACCAGCACTTC. Translated: CASSYVGTEYDQHF.

The J gene is TRBJ1-6, the V gene TRBV14, with TRBD1 as a possible D gene (5 bases). Trimming removed 5 bases from V and 10 bases from J, with 9 bases in between. The V gene's germline CDR1 is SGHDN and CDR2 FVKESK. The CDR3 has 12 residues. This chain's CDR3 is CASSFRDSPLHF. DNA for the CDR3: TGTGCCAGCAGCTTCAGGGACTCACCCCTCCACTTT.

This clonotype was recorded at least ten times. V usage is TRBV12-3 or TRBV12-4 and J usage is TRBJ2-5; a possible D gene is TRBD1 (5 bases). The CDR3 loop spans 11 amino acids. V lost 6 bases, J lost 4 bases, and 6 bases lay in between. The CDR3 DNA sequence: TGTGCCAGCAGCACAGGAGAGACCCAGTACTTC. This gives the protein CASSTGETQYF.

This clonotype was found a few times. A much larger clone sits a single nucleotide away, making a read error possible. The chain is built from TRBV7-6 and TRBJ2-3; possible D gene TRBD1, 5 bases. This CDR3 region has 13 residues. V lost 5 bases, J lost 6 bases, and 12 bases lay in between. The germline gives CDR1 SGHVS, CDR2 FNYEAQ. CDR3: CASSAQGYDTQYF. In DNA, the CDR3 is TGTGCCAGCAGCGCCCAGGGTTACGATACGCAGTATTTT.

The chain combines TRBV19 with TRBJ2-7; 9 bases are a match to TRBD1. This CDR3 is 15 amino acids long. From germline, CDR1 is LNHDA and CDR2 SQIVND (reference sequence). J lost 2 bases, V lost 5 bases, and 7 bases had no gene match. The CDR3 DNA follows: TGTGCCAGTAGTCAGGACAGGGGTCCCCCCTACGAGCAGTACTTC. This gives the protein CASSQDRGPPYEQYF.

This CDR3 is CASSLARQSTGELFF. CDR3 nucleotides: TGTGCCAGCAGTTTAGCGAGACAGAGCACCGGGGAGCTGTTTTTT. The chain is built from TRBV2 and TRBJ2-2; D possibly uses TRBD1 or TRBD2 (5 bases each). The V end lost 5 bases, the J end lost 4 bases, and 14 bases lay between the germline ends. Germline V gene sequence: CDR1 SNHLY, CDR2 FYNNEI. The CDR3 loop spans 15 amino acids.

The chain carries TRBV2 and TRBJ2-7; weak D call: TRBD1 (5 bases). CDR1 is SNHLY and CDR2 is FYNNEI in the germline V gene. V was trimmed by 7 bases and J by 2 bases, leaving 6 bases between them. This CDR3 contains 11 residues. This CDR3 reads CASIGAYEQYF. In nucleotides, the CDR3 is TGTGCCAGCATAGGGGCCTACGAGCAGTACTTC.